Sequencing of this T cell receptor (beta chain) was carried out in a study of blood T cell repertoires in COVID-19. Study as a whole: Samples taken during acute and convalescent COVID-19 were collected in the United States, Italy and Spain. PBMCs, B-cell-depleted T cells, or T cells were the source of the cDNA or gDNA that made up the material.

Original processing methods: Cell counts per sample came from amplifying reference gene primers. The repertoire was sequenced with immunoSEQ multiplex PCR; TCRdb's copy has only in-frame clones and lacks some. V and J calls and clone size come straight from that table; D and trimming were deduced from the DNA. Of 40,000 to 55,000 clones in the sample, 90% were seen once. Germline assignment: CDR1 SGHNT and CDR2 YYREEE (reference sequence). The V end was cut by 0 bases, the J end by 4 bases, with 13 bases between. This CDR3 contains 15 residues. The V and J genes are TRBV5-4 and TRBJ1-1; TRBD1 is a possible D gene (6 bases). Source material: peripheral blood. The sequence derives from a woman of 80 years or more with acute or convalescent COVID-19. This CDR3 reads CASSLDPDRSTEAFF. The CDR3 nucleotides read TGTGCCAGCAGCTTGGACCCAGACAGGAGCACTGAAGCTTTCTTT.